These 9 T cell receptor beta chains were all obtained from the same sample, sequenced in a study of blood T cell repertoires in COVID-19. TCRdb's copy holds only in-frame clones and misses some; the assay was immunoSEQ multiplex PCR. The sample consists of approximately 300,000 clones, around 90% of them appearing once. Sequencing input: peripheral blood. These receptors all stem from a woman in her 30s with COVID-19, enrolled during active disease.

This clone was counted a few times. The chain employs TRBV9 and TRBJ1-4; no definite D call. The CDR3 contains 14 residues. Per the germline V gene, CDR1 is SGDLS and CDR2 is YYNGEE. The V end lost 2 bases, the J end lost 0 bases, and 5 bases lay between the germline ends. CDR3 coding DNA: TGTGCCAGCAGCGTCGGGTCAACTAATGAAAAACTGTTTTTT. Residues: CASSVGSTNEKLFF.

This chain uses TRBV3-1 (or the pseudogene TRBV3-2) with TRBJ1-2; 9 positions agree with TRBD1. This CDR3 comprises 14 residues. Germline V lookup: CDR1 LGHDT, CDR2 YNNKEL (reference sequence). Trimming cost V 3 bases and J 8 bases; bases outside gene matches: 7. The CDR3 loop reads CASSQYDRGEGYTF. The DNA for the CDR3 is TGTGCCAGCAGCCAGTACGACAGGGGGGAGGGCTACACCTTC.

The chain's CDR3 is CASGTSGGTDTQYF. The CDR3, as DNA: TGTGCCAGCGGGACTAGCGGGGGCACAGATACGCAGTATTTT. The chain combines TRBV6-5 with TRBJ2-3, with 13 bases matching TRBD2. The germline V gene encodes CDR1 MNHEY and CDR2 SVGAGI. The CDR3 has 14 residues. V lost 8 bases and J lost 1; bases outside the gene matches: 0.

The rearrangement joins TRBV5-4 to TRBJ2-2, with TRBD2 matching over 11 bases. V gave up 4 bases and J gave up 3 bases; unmatched junction bases: 5. Per the germline V gene, CDR1 is SGHNT and CDR2 is YYREEE (reference sequence). This CDR3 is 16 amino acids long. CDR3 bases: TGTGCCAGCAGCCTCAGACTAGCGGGGTACACCGGGGAGCTGTTTTTT. Amino acid sequence: CASSLRLAGYTGELFF.

This clone showed up just a few times. The chain couples TRBV10-1 to TRBJ1-1; D is unclear. The length of the CDR3 is 13 residues. Germline V gives CDR1 WNHNN, CDR2 SYGVQD (reference sequence). The ends were cut back, 6 bases at V and 5 bases at J, with 13 bases in the middle. The CDR3 DNA is TGCGCCAGCAGCCTCAGTGGTCCGACTGAAGCTTTCTTT. It is translated as CASSLSGPTEAFF.

The chain joins TRBV10-3 to TRBJ2-1; 11 nucleotides match TRBD1. Germline V gene data show CDR1 as ENHRY and CDR2 as SYGVKD. The length of the CDR3 is 14 residues. The junction had 4 bases not matched to a gene; V was cut back by 6 bases and J by 6 bases. CDR3 in DNA: TGTGCCATCAGCGAGGGACAGGGGGTCAATGAGCAGTTCTTC. Its translation is CAISEGQGVNEQFF.

CDR3 nucleotides: TGTGCCAGCAGCGAGGGGGGACTAGGCGAGCAGTACTTC. Residues: CASSEGGLGEQYF. The V call is TRBV9, the J call TRBJ2-7; 8 bases agree with TRBD2. V lost 3 bases to trimming and J lost 6 bases; unmatched junction nucleotides: 5. Germline CDR1 reads SGDLS; CDR2 reads YYNGEE. The CDR3 runs to 13 residues. The full variable domain, in which reference TRBV9 and TRBJ2-7 provide the parts outside the CDR3, is DSGVTQTPKHLITATGQRVTLRCSPRSGDLSVYWYQQSLDQGLQFLIQYYNGEERAKGNILERFSAQQFPDLHSELNLSSLELGDSALYFCASSEGGLGEQYFGPGTRLTVT.

The V gene is TRBV19, the J gene TRBJ1-5; 7 nucleotides agree with TRBD1. Germline trimming cut 3 bases from V and 6 bases from J; bases unmatched to any gene: 5. This CDR3 is built from 14 residues. Germline V gives CDR1 LNHDA, CDR2 SQIVND (reference sequence). CDR3 coding DNA: TGTGCCAGTAGTATTAAACAGGGGCCTCAGCCCCAGCATTTT. The encoded protein is CASSIKQGPQPQHF.

This rearrangement joins TRBV25-1 to TRBJ1-4; D call uncertain. This CDR3 is 14 amino acids long. Between the trimmed V and J ends, which lost 5 bases and 5 bases, there was a span of 12 bases. Per germline, CDR1 MGHDK and CDR2 SYGVNS. Written as DNA, the CDR3 is TGTGCCAGCAGTCGAGGCAAGACGAATGAAAAACTGTTTTTT. Translating gives CASSRGKTNEKLFF.